Shown below are 4 T cell receptor beta chains from a single sample sequenced in a study of identical twins. Each CDR3 protein gets one entry after TCRdb re-called the 5' RACE reads with MiXCR. The sample consists of a few hundred thousand distinct CDR3 sequences, more than 13% of them appearing once. The same sample was also used in a study of yellow fever vaccine responses in identical twins.

The source material was CD4+ T cells sorted from blood. All receptors derive from a woman aged 18-29 years in good health.

The genes are TRBV10-3 and TRBJ2-2, with D possibly TRBD1 on 5 matching bases. The germline gives CDR1 ENHRY, CDR2 SYGVKD. The CDR3 has 13 residues. The V and J ends lost 7 bases and 6 bases respectively, with 12 bases between them. The CDR3 bases are TGTGCCATCACAGAGACAGTCCCCGGGGAGCTGTTTTTT. Its translation is CAITETVPGELFF.

This rearrangement joins TRBV7-2 to TRBJ2-5; D possibly corresponds to TRBD2 (5 bases). The CDR3 consists of 13 residues. Looked up from germline, CDR1 is SGHTA and CDR2 is FQGNSA. V was pared by 1 base and J by 9 bases, with 12 bases between. The CDR3 loop is CASSLDSGGSQYF. The CDR3 region has the DNA TGTGCCAGCAGCTTAGATTCCGGCGGGTCCCAGTACTTC.

This clonotype was picked up many times. The chain links TRBV11-2 to TRBJ2-2; 7 bases are shared with TRBD2. The V gene's germline CDR1 is SGHAT and CDR2 FQNNGV. Trimming removed 5 bases from V and 4 bases from J; junction bases left unmatched: 16. The CDR3 loop spans 18 amino acids. The CDR3 DNA sequence: TGTGCCAGCAGCCGCCGAGTGGTTGCGGGAGCGCTCACCGGGGAGCTGTTTTTT. This encodes CASSRRVVAGALTGELFF.

This clonotype has just a few counts. The rearrangement links TRBV7-8 to TRBJ2-3; 7 bases agree with TRBD2. Trimming took 4 bases from V and 2 from J; bases not matched to a gene: 6. The CDR3 spans 15 residues. The V gene's germline CDR1 is SGHVS and CDR2 FQNEAQ. The CDR3 DNA follows: TGTGCCAGCAGCTGGGGGGGGAAATCCACAGATACGCAGTATTTT. The encoded protein is CASSWGGKSTDTQYF.